The next 20 T cell receptor beta chains were all read from a single sample in a study of T cells in Graves' hyperthyroidism and ophthalmopathy. The source material, RNA transcripts, was used to amplify TCR beta CDR3 regions. A set of HTBI primers served as the primers for a first-round RT-PCR of the TCR CDR3. In TCRdb, the multiplex PCR reads were re-called with MiXCR into one record per CDR3 protein. The data contain 200,000 to 250,000 distinct CDR3 sequences, 16% of them singletons. Sequencing input: blood. The source is a young woman with Graves' ophthalmopathy.

This clonotype was found many times. The CDR3 is CASSPKSGNGYTF. The DNA of the CDR3 is TGTGCCAGCTCACCAAAGTCGGGGAATGGCTACACCTTC. The chain carries TRBV18 and TRBJ1-2; the D is unclear. The CDR3 spans 13 residues. Trimming pared 2 bases from V and 6 bases from J, leaving 10 bases between. Germline V CDR1 and CDR2: KGHSH, LQKENI. The full variable domain, in which reference TRBV18 and TRBJ1-2 provide the parts outside the CDR3, is NAGVMQNPRHLVRRRGQEARLRCSPMKGHSHVYWYRQLPEEGLKFMVYLQKENIIDESGMPKERFSAEFPKEGPSILRIQQVVRGDSAAYFCASSPKSGNGYTFGSGTRLTVV.

In its sample, this clonotype was seen many times. V is TRBV7-3 and J is TRBJ1-5; TRBD1 matches 9 bases. Germline V gives CDR1 SGHTA, CDR2 FQGTGA. V trimming: 6 bases; J trimming: 7 bases; junction bases outside the gene matches: 7. This CDR3 comprises 14 residues. The CDR3 here is CASRRQGVRQPQHF. Written as DNA, the CDR3 is TGTGCCAGCAGGCGACAGGGGGTACGGCAGCCCCAGCATTTT.

This clonotype was seen ten or more times. J is TRBJ2-1 and V is TRBV9; D is undetermined. The CDR3 has 15 amino acids. CDR1 is SGDLS and CDR2 is YYNGEE in the germline V gene. Trimming took off 3 bases at V and 2 bases at J, with 12 bases between the two ends. The CDR3 nucleotides read TGTGCCAGCAGCGACCCGGTAAAAGCCTACAATGAGCAGTTCTTC. It codes for CASSDPVKAYNEQFF.

The count of this clonotype is one. This chain links TRBV7-2 with TRBJ2-2; D possibly corresponds to TRBD2 (7 bases). Trimming shortened V by 5 bases and J by 7 bases, and 20 bases separated the two germline ends. The germline V gene encodes CDR1 SGHTA and CDR2 FQGNSA. The CDR3 consists of 16 residues. The CDR3 is CASSRQSGGGGGELFF. In nucleotides, the CDR3 is TGTGCCAGCAGCCGTCAATCGGGGGGCGGAGGCGGGGAGCTGTTTTTT.

Many counts were recorded for this clonotype. This chain connects TRBV9 to TRBJ1-2; weak D call: TRBD1 (6 bases). This CDR3 region has 15 residues. Germline V lookup: CDR1 SGDLS, CDR2 YYNGEE. The V gene lost 0 bases and the J gene lost 1 base, with 10 bases spanning the gap. The DNA of the CDR3 is TGTGCCAGCAGCGTAGGGGCAGGGGATAACTATGGCTACACCTTC. It yields the protein CASSVGAGDNYGYTF.

The chain is built from TRBV29-1 and TRBJ1-4; D remains ambiguous. V dropped 5 bases and J dropped 5 bases, with 9 bases sitting between them. The V gene's germline CDR1 is SQVTM and CDR2 ANQGSEA. The CDR3 is made up of 12 amino acids. The CDR3: CSVRGQNEKLFF. The CDR3 DNA reads as TGCAGCGTTAGAGGTCAGAATGAAAAACTGTTTTTT.

This clonotype came up many times. This chain links TRBV27 with TRBJ2-2, with 11 bases that match TRBD2. Germline V gene data show CDR1 as MNHEY and CDR2 as SMNVEV (reference sequence). The V segment lost 3 bases and the J segment 5 bases; nucleotides outside the gene matches: 5. The CDR3 is 16 amino acids. This CDR3 reads CASSFLSGRATGELFF. The DNA of the CDR3 is TGTGCCAGCAGTTTTCTTAGCGGGAGGGCTACCGGGGAGCTGTTTTTT.

The sample holds many counts of this clonotype. The gene calls are TRBV6-1 and TRBJ2-2; D is ambiguous. This CDR3 comprises 13 residues. Trimming removed 6 bases at V and 9 bases at J, with 14 bases between. The germline V gene has CDR1 MNHNS and CDR2 SASEGT. Here the CDR3 reads CASSLRRLRELFF. In DNA, the CDR3 is TGTGCCAGCAGCCTACGGCGGCTGCGGGAGCTGTTTTTT.

This clonotype was detected ten times or more. The genes are TRBV11-1 and TRBJ1-4; no clear D gene. The ends were cut back, 4 bases at V and 2 bases at J, with 5 bases in the middle. Germline values: CDR1 SGHAT, CDR2 FQDESV (reference sequence). The CDR3 covers 13 residues. The CDR3, as DNA: TGTGCCAGCAGCTGGGCGACTAATGAAAAACTGTTTTTT. This translates into CASSWATNEKLFF.

Note on this clonotype: A single base separates this from a much larger clone, so it may be a read error. The genes are TRBV6-1 and TRBJ2-2; D may be TRBD2 (6 bases). Looked up from germline, CDR1 is MNHNS and CDR2 is SASEGT. The CDR3 runs to 14 residues. The CDR3 reads CASSEETATGGLFF. CDR3 nucleotides: TGTGCCAGCAGTGAAGAGACAGCCACCGGGGGGCTGTTTTTT.

This clonotype was seen ten or more times. The chain links TRBV5-1 to TRBJ1-2, with D possibly being TRBD1 (5 bases). This CDR3 comprises 13 residues. V shed 5 bases and J shed 4 bases, with 12 bases lying between them. CDR1 is SGHRS and CDR2 is YFSETQ in the germline V gene. In DNA form, the CDR3 reads TGCGCCAGCAGACAGGACGGCCTCTATGGCTACACCTTC. It codes for CASRQDGLYGYTF.

This clonotype has at least ten counts. In DNA, the CDR3 is TGTGCCAGCAGCGCCACAGACAGCAACTATGGCTACACCTTC. It yields the protein CASSATDSNYGYTF. The chain has TRBV9 and TRBJ1-2; TRBD1 might be the D (5 bases). Germline assignment: CDR1 SGDLS and CDR2 YYNGEE. The CDR3 covers 14 residues. V lost 3 bases and J 2 bases, leaving 11 bases between the germline ends.

This clonotype was found many times. J is TRBJ2-1 and V is TRBV28; possibly TRBD1 for D (5 bases). The V end was cut by 1 base, the J end by 1 base, with 20 bases between. The length of the CDR3 is 19 residues. From germline, CDR1 is MDHEN and CDR2 SYDVKM. CDR3 residues: CASSLLKGKGQGSYNEQFF. CDR3 DNA: TGTGCCAGCAGTTTATTGAAGGGGAAGGGGCAGGGTTCCTACAATGAGCAGTTCTTC.

This clonotype was seen ten or more times. The rearrangement joins TRBV29-1 to TRBJ2-5, with 8 bases that match TRBD1. The length of the CDR3 is 13 residues. J gave up 6 bases and V 1 base, and 4 bases lay outside the gene matches. Germline V gives CDR1 SQVTM, CDR2 ANQGSEA. CDR3 in DNA: TGCAGCGTTGAAGGGACAGGGATAAAGACCCAGTACTTC. This encodes CSVEGTGIKTQYF.

The gene calls are TRBV28 and TRBJ1-2; D gene ambiguous. The V end was cut by 7 bases, the J end by 7 bases, with 19 bases between. This CDR3 comprises 14 residues. Germline loops: CDR1 MDHEN, CDR2 SYDVKM. In DNA form, the CDR3 reads TGTGCCAGCAACAAATTCGTGCAAAGTGGTGGCTACACCTTC. Its protein is CASNKFVQSGGYTF.

At least ten counts were recorded for this clonotype. The chain is built from TRBV6-2 or TRBV6-3 and TRBJ2-3; 15 nucleotides line up with TRBD2. Germline V lookup: CDR1 MNHEY, CDR2 SVGEGT. The CDR3 totals 17 residues. J lost 3 bases, V lost 2 bases, and 3 bases had no gene match. CDR3 coding DNA: TGTGCCAGCAGTTACGGACTAGCGGGAGGGCCGACAGATACGCAGTATTTT. Amino acids: CASSYGLAGGPTDTQYF.

This clonotype was recorded at least ten times. V usage is TRBV5-6 and J usage is TRBJ2-1, with a tentative D call TRBD2 (6 bases). Germline V gene data show CDR1 as SGHDT and CDR2 as YYEEEE. V gave up 5 bases and J gave up 5 bases, with 11 bases separating them. The CDR3 extends over 13 amino acids. The CDR3 loop reads CASRPGVNNEQFF. The DNA of the CDR3 is TGTGCCAGCAGGCCGGGAGTAAACAATGAGCAGTTCTTC.

The chain uses TRBV12-3 or TRBV12-4 and TRBJ2-6; D tentatively reads TRBD1 or TRBD2 (5 bases each). This CDR3 region has 16 residues. The V end was cut by 4 bases, the J end by 3 bases, with 13 bases between. This chain's CDR3 is CASSSEGTFGANVLTF. CDR3 bases: TGTGCCAGCAGTTCAGAGGGGACCTTTGGGGCCAACGTCCTGACTTTC.

This clonotype was detected many times. V usage is TRBV2 and J usage is TRBJ2-1, with 16 nucleotides matching TRBD2. Looked up from germline, CDR1 is SNHLY and CDR2 is FYNNEI. The CDR3 has 14 amino acids. V gave up 9 bases and J gave up 9 bases; unmatched junction bases: 5. CDR3 nucleotides: TGTGCCAGGGGACTAGCGGGAGGGCGTGGTGAGCAGTTCTTC. Its protein is CARGLAGGRGEQFF.

This clonotype occurred many times. V usage is TRBV7-2 and J usage is TRBJ1-3; 9 nucleotides agree with TRBD1. The CDR3 length is 14 residues. Germline CDR1 reads SGHTA; CDR2 reads FQGNSA. V trimming: 5 bases; J trimming: 4 bases; junction bases outside the gene matches: 3. Written as DNA, the CDR3 is TGTGCCAGCAGCAGGACAGGGGAAGGAAACACCATATATTTT. It translates to CASSRTGEGNTIYF.